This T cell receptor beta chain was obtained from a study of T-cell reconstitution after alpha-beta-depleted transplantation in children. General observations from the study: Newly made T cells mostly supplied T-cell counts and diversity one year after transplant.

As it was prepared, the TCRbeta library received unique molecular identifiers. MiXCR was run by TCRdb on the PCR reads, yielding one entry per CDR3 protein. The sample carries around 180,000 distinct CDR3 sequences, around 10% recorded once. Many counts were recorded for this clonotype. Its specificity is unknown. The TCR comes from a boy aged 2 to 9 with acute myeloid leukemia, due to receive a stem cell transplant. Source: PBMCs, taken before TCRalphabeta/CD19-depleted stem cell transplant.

CDR3 in amino acids: CATTGSSTDTQYF. DNA for the CDR3: TGTGCCACCACCGGGTCCTCCACAGATACGCAGTATTTT. The chain joins TRBV15 to TRBJ2-3; D is undetermined. This CDR3 comprises 13 residues. V was cut by 7 bases and J by 2 bases, with 10 bases left in between. Germline V gene lookup returns CDR1 LNHNV and CDR2 YYDKDF (reference sequence).